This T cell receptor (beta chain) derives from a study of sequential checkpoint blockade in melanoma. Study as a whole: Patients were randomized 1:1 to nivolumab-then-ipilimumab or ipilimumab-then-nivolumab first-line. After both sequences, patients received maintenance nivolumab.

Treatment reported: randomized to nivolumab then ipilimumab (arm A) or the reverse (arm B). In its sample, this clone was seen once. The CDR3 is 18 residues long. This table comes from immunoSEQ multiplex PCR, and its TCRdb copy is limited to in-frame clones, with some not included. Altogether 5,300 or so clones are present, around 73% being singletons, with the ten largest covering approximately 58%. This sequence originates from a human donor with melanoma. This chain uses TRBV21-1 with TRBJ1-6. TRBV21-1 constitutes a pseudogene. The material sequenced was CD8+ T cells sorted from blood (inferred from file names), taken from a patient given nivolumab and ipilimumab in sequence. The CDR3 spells CASRVRVVHIHHNSPLHF. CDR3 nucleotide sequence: TGTGCCAGCAGAGTGAGGGTAGTACACATACATCATAATTCACCCCTCCACTTT.